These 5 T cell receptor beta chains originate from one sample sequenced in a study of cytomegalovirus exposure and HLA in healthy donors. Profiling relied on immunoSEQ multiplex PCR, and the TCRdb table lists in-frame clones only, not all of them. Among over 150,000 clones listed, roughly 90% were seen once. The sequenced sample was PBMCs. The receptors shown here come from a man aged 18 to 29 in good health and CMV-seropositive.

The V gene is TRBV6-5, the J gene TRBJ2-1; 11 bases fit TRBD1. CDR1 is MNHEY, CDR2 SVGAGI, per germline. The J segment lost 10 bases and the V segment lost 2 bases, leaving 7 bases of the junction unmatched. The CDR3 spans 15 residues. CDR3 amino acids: CASSYEGQGVEEQFF. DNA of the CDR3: TGTGCCAGCAGTTACGAGGGACAGGGGGTGGAGGAGCAGTTCTTC.

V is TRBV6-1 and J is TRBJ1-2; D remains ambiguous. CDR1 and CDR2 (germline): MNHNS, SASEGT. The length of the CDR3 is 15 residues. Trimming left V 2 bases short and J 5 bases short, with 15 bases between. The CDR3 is CASSEIEGFAYGYTF. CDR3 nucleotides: TGTGCCAGCAGTGAAATAGAGGGCTTCGCGTATGGCTACACCTTC.

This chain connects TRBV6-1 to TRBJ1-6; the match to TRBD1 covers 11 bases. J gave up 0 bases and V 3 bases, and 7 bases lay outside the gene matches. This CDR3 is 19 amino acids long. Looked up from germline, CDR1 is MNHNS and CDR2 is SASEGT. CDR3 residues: CASSDRDRGTSSYNSPLHF. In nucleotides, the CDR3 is TGTGCCAGCAGTGACCGGGACAGGGGGACCAGCTCCTATAATTCACCCCTCCACTTT.

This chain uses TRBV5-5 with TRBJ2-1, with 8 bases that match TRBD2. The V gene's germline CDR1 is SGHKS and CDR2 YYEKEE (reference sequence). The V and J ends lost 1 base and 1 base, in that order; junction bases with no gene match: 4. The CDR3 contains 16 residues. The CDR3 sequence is CASSLSLAGSYNEQFF. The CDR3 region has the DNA TGTGCCAGCAGCTTGAGCCTAGCGGGTTCCTACAATGAGCAGTTCTTC. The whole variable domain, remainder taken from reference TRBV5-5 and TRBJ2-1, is DAGVTQSPTHLIKTRGQQVTLRCSPISGHKSVSWYQQVLGQGPQFIFQYYEKEERGRGNFPDRFSARQFPNYSSELNVNALLLGDSALYLCASSLSLAGSYNEQFFGPGTRLTVL.

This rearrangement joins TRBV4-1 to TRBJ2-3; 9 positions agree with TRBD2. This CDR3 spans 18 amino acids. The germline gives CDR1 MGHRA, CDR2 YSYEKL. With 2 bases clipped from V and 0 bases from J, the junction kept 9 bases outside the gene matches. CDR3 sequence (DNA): TGCGCCAGCAGCCAAAAAGGCAGTAGCGGGGGCAGCACAGATACGCAGTATTTT. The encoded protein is CASSQKGSSGGSTDTQYF.